The present entry profiles one TCR beta chain with its context. One end of the junction is discordant with germline, which a read error may explain. These data originate in a study of cytomegalovirus exposure and HLA in healthy donors. The PCR ran on 60 Vbeta and 13 Jbeta primers. Produced via immunoSEQ multiplex PCR; TCRdb's table is partial and in-frame only. Here the sample spans 110,000 to 150,000 clones, roughly 75% being singletons. The material sequenced was PBMCs. The receptor's source is a female donor in good health and CMV-seronegative.

The CDR3 sequence is CASSLGGQPNYGYPF. DNA of the CDR3: TGCGCCAGCAGCCTGGGAGGACAGCCTAACTATGGCTACCCCTTC. The chain recombines TRBV5-1 with TRBJ1-2; D is perhaps TRBD1 (6 bases). Germline V gene sequence: CDR1 SGHRS, CDR2 YFSETQ. The CDR3 loop spans 15 amino acids. The variable domain in full, with the rest retrieved from reference TRBV5-1 and TRBJ1-2, is KAGVTQTPRYLIKTRGQQVTLSCSPISGHRSVSWYQQTPGQGLQFLFEYFSETQRNKGNFPGRFSGRQFSNSRSEMNVSTLELGDSALYLCASSLGGQPNYGYPFGSGTRLTVV.